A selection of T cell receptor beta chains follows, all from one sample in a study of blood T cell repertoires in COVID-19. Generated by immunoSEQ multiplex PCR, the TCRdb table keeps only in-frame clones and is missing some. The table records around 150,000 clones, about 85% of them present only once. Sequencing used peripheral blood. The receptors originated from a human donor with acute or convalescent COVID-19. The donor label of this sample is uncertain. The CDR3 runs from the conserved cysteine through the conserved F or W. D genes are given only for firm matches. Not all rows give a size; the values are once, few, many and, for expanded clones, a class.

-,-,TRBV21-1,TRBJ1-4,TGTGCCAGCAGCATTAGACAGGGGGCGGTTGCAACTAATGAAAAACTGTTTTTT,CASSIRQGAVATNEKLFF
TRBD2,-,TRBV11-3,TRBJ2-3,TGTGCCAGCAGTCATTCTCCGGGACTAGCGGGGGAGAGCACAGATACGCAGTATTTT,CASSHSPGLAGESTDTQYF
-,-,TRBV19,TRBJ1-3,TGTGCCAGTAGTCGGACTGAACTCTCTGGAAACACCATATATTTT,CASSRTELSGNTIYF
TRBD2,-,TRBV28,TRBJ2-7,TGTGCCAGCAGTTTATATAGCGGGGGTACCTACGAGCAGTACTTC,CASSLYSGGTYEQYF
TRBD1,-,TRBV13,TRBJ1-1,TGTGCCAGCAGCTTAGGAGTAGGACAGGGTCCCCCTGAAGCTTTCTTT,CASSLGVGQGPPEAFF
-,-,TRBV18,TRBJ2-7,TGTGCCAGCTCAGGAACCGGGACAAGCTACGAGCAGTACTTC,CASSGTGTSYEQYF
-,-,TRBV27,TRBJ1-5,TGTGCCAGCAGTCCCGGCGGAAACGTGGGGGGGCCCCAGCATTTT,CASSPGGNVGGPQHF
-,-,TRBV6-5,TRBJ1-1,TGTGCCAGCAGTTCTCAGGGGATCGCTGAAGCTTTCTTT,CASSSQGIAEAFF
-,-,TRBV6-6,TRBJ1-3,TGTGCCAGTCGCGGGGCATGGACAGGAAACACCATATATTTT,CASRGAWTGNTIYF
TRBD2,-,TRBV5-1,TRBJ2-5,TGCGCCAGCGGTCGGCTAGCGGGGGGGGAGACCCAGTACTTC,CASGRLAGGETQYF
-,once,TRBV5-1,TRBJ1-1,TGCGCCAGCAGCTTGGTGGGGGGAACCCGGGCAGGGAACCCGAACACTGAAGCTTTCTTT,CASSLVGGTRAGNPNTEAFF
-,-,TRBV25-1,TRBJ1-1,TGTGCCAGCAGTCTCACAGGGCATTACACTGAAGCTTTCTTT,CASSLTGHYTEAFF
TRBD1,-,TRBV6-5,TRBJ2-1,TGTGCCAGCAGCTTTGAGGGACAGGGGGCGGCTGAGCAGTTCTTC,CASSFEGQGAAEQFF
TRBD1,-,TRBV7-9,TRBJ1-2,TGTGCCAGCGGGACAGAACTTAACTATGGCTACACCTTC,CASGTELNYGYTF